The clone carrying this T cell receptor (beta chain) was detected a few times. Its specificity is unknown. These data come from a study of T-cell reconstitution after alpha-beta-depleted transplantation in children. The TCRbeta library incorporated unique molecular identifiers. TCRdb redid the calling of the PCR reads with MiXCR, one entry per CDR3 protein. The table lists a few hundred thousand distinct CDR3 sequences, nearly 8% of them singletons. Study-wide results and caveats: Several hundred expanded graft clones reportedly supplied alpha-beta T cells about two months after transplant. At one year after transplant, newly produced T cells mostly accounted for T-cell counts and diversity.

This CDR3 spans 18 amino acids. V lost 3 bases and J lost 6; bases outside the gene matches: 14. Germline assignment: CDR1 MDHEN and CDR2 SYDVKM. The V call is TRBV28, the J call TRBJ2-7; 13 bases agree with TRBD2. The input for sequencing was peripheral blood, taken 360 days after TCRalphabeta/CD19-depleted stem cell transplant. This clonotype originated in a female patient younger than 10 who had a stem cell transplant for Fanconi anemia, so the T cells may come from the graft donor. The CDR3 coding sequence is TGTGCCAGCAGTTTGTCCTCGCCTGTTGGACTAGCGGGAGCCGAGCAGTACTTC. It is translated as CASSLSSPVGLAGAEQYF.